A selection of T cell receptor beta chains follows, all from one sample in a study of T cell responses to AZD1222 COVID-19 vaccine. Libraries were prepared by immunoSEQ multiplex PCR; TCRdb keeps only in-frame clonotypes and omits some of them. The sample shows roughly 140,000 clones, more than 75% of them seen only once. This specimen consisted of peripheral blood, obtained 28 days after the second AZD1222 dose. The receptors originated from an adult who received the AZD1222 COVID-19 vaccine. CDR3s include the opening cysteine and the closing phenylalanine or tryptophan. The order of the fields is V gene, clone size, J gene, D gene, CDR3 DNA, CDR3 protein. D genes are given only for firm matches. Size is omitted from some rows. Given values are once, few, many or a class for expanded clones.

TRBV5-6,-,TRBJ1-2,-,TGTGCCAGCAGCTGGGGTATAAACGGCTATGGCTACACCTTC,CASSWGINGYGYTF
TRBV3-1/TRBV3-2,-,TRBJ1-6,TRBD1,TGTGCCAGCAGTCTTGGCACAGGGGGCCGTTCACCCCTCCACTTT,CASSLGTGGRSPLHF
TRBV2,once,TRBJ1-2,-,TGTGCCAGCAGTGAACGGGGGCAAAACTATGGCTACACCTTC,CASSERGQNYGYTF
TRBV30,-,TRBJ1-1,-,TGTGCCTGGAGTGTTGAGGGCGAAGCTTTCTTT,CAWSVEGEAFF
TRBV7-9,-,TRBJ1-1,-,TGTGCCAGCAGCTTAACGAAAGGGGCTGAAGCTTTCTTT,CASSLTKGAEAFF
TRBV29-1,-,TRBJ2-2,-,TGCAGCACCAGCCAGGGGCACGGGGAGCTGTTTTTT,CSTSQGHGELFF
TRBV12-3/TRBV12-4,-,TRBJ1-1,-,TGTGCCAGCAGCCCCACAGGGTACACTGAAGCTTTCTTT,CASSPTGYTEAFF
TRBV20-1,-,TRBJ1-2,-,TGCAGTGCTAACCGGGGGATTCGCTACACCTTC,CSANRGIRYTF
TRBV10-1,-,TRBJ1-5,TRBD1,TGCGCCAGCAGTGCGACAGGGTCGGATCAGCCCCAGCATTTT,CASSATGSDQPQHF
TRBV12-3/TRBV12-4,-,TRBJ1-5,-,TGTGCCAGCAAATTTAGCAATCAGCCCCAGCATTTT,CASKFSNQPQHF
TRBV7-3,-,TRBJ2-1,TRBD1,TGTGCCAGCAGCTTGGCCGGGACAGACAATGAGCAGTTCTTC,CASSLAGTDNEQFF
TRBV7-9,-,TRBJ1-2,-,TGTGCCAGCAGCCCCGAAGTGGGCTATGGCTACACCTTC,CASSPEVGYGYTF
TRBV28,-,TRBJ2-5,TRBD2,TGTGCCAGCAGTCGGTTGACTAGCAGGGAGACCCAGTACTTC,CASSRLTSRETQYF
TRBV18,-,TRBJ2-5,-,TGTGCCAGCTCACCAGGACCCCAAGAGACCCAGTACTTC,CASSPGPQETQYF
TRBV7-2,-,TRBJ1-1,TRBD1,TGTGCCAGCAGCTTCCCGGACAGGTTCGGGCTTGAGAACACTGAAGCTTTCTTT,CASSFPDRFGLENTEAFF
TRBV19,-,TRBJ1-1,-,TGTGCCAGTAGTATAGCCGGGACATCGAACACTGAAGCTTTCTTT,CASSIAGTSNTEAFF
TRBV9,-,TRBJ2-1,-,TGTGCCAGCAGTGATAGTGGCTCCTACAATGAGCAGTTCTTC,CASSDSGSYNEQFF
TRBV7-2,-,TRBJ1-1,TRBD1,TGTGCCAGCAGCTTACGCTGGACAGGGGGCACTGAAGCTTTCTTT,CASSLRWTGGTEAFF
TRBV5-1,-,TRBJ2-3,-,TGCGCCAGCAGCTTGACGTTAGGAGGGAACGCAGATACGCAGTATTTT,CASSLTLGGNADTQYF
TRBV5-1,-,TRBJ2-7,-,TGCGCCAGCAGCTTGGGCGACAACTCCTACGAGCAGTACTTC,CASSLGDNSYEQYF
TRBV30,-,TRBJ1-5,-,TGTGCCTGGAGAAAACCGGGGGTAGGTGGCAATCAGCCCCAGCATTTT,CAWRKPGVGGNQPQHF
TRBV6-5,-,TRBJ1-2,-,TGTGCCGGCGGCAGGGACTATGGCTACACCTTC,CAGGRDYGYTF